The clone carrying this TCR beta chain was counted a single time. Its antigen is currently unknown. The data originate from a study of T cell responses to AZD1222 COVID-19 vaccine. Findings of the study overall: Among spike-specific TCRs, nearly half reportedly target unmutated variant regions.

Assay: immunoSEQ multiplex PCR; the TCRdb copy retains only in-frame clones and omits some. The sample carries tens of thousands of clones, 70% to 90% recorded once. This CDR3 is built from 14 residues. Trimming removed 5 bases at V and 1 base at J, with 11 bases between. The germline V gene encodes CDR1 MNHEY and CDR2 SMNVEV (reference sequence). The source of this sequence is an adult who received the AZD1222 COVID-19 vaccine. Sample: peripheral blood, taken 28 days after the second AZD1222 dose. The chain employs TRBV27 and TRBJ1-1; no firm D call. CDR3 nucleotide sequence: TGTGCCAGCAGTACCTATAGCCCGAACACTGAAGCTTTCTTT. Residues: CASSTYSPNTEAFF.